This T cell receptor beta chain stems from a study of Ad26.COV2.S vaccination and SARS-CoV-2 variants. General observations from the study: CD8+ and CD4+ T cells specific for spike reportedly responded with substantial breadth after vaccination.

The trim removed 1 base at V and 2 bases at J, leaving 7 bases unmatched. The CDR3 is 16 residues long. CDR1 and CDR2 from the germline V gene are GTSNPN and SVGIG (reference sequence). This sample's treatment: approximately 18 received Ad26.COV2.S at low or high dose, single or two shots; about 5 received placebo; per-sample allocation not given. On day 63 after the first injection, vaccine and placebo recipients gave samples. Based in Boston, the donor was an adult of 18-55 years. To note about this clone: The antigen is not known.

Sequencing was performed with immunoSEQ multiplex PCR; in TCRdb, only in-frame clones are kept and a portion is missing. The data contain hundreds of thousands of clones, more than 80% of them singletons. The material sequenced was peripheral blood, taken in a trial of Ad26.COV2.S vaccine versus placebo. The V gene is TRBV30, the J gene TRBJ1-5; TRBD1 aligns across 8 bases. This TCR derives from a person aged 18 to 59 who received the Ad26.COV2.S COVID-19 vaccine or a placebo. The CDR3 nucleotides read TGTGCCTGGAGTGAGAGACAGGGGAGCGGCAATCAGCCCCAGCATTTT. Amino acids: CAWSERQGSGNQPQHF.